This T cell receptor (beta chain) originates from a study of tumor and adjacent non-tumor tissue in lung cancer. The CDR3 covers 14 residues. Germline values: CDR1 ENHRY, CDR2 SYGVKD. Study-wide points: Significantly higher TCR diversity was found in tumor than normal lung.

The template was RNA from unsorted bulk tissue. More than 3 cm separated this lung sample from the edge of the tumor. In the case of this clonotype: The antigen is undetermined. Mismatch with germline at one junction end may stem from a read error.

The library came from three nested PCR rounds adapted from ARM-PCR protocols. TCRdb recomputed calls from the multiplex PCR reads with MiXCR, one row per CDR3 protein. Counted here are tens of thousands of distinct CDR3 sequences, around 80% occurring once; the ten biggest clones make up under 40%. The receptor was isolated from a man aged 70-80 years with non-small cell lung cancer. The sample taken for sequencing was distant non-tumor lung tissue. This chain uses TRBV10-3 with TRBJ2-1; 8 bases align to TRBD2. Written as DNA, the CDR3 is TGTACCATCAGTAGCGGGATTCTCTCGGGTGGGCAGTTCTTC. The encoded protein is CTISSGILSGGQFF.